This T cell receptor (beta chain) is drawn from a study of blood T cells in healthy people across ages. Combining a sample-barcoded 5' primer with a J-beta primer mix, a second PCR ran for roughly 7 to 11 cycles. TCRdb used MiXCR to reprocess the 5' RACE reads, holding one entry per CDR3 protein. The table records 600,000 to 850,000 distinct CDR3 sequences, approximately 43% of them present only once. This clonotype turned up a few times. V lost 5 bases and J lost 5, with 18 bases in between. Germline CDR1 is SQVTM and CDR2 is ANQGSEA. There are 14 residues in the CDR3. Donor samples were obtained from healthy Caucasian individuals from Russia, aged about 6 to 90.

This chain uses TRBV29-1 with TRBJ2-5; perhaps TRBD2 as D (5 bases). This receptor was obtained from a woman aged 60-75 years in good health. The specimen was blood. The CDR3 nucleotides read TGCAGCGTTTCTCCGGGGAAAGGGTGGGAGACCCAGTACTTC. Translation: CSVSPGKGWETQYF.